This TCR beta chain was profiled in a study of beta chain features in type 1 diabetes. Looking at the study overall: Sorted cells numbering roughly 100,000,000 were examined across all samples. General study points: All four CD4+ subsets from Type 1 diabetes patients carried moderately but significantly shorter TCRB CDR3s.

Of the isolated RNA, all was reverse transcribed, and so the sequenced material was expressed TCRB transcripts. The data were produced by immunoSEQ multiplex PCR, yet TCRdb's version contains in-frame clones alone and is incomplete. Of around 430,000 clones listed, about 30% were seen once; the top ten hold 0.05% to 0.065%. As to this clone: The target antigen is unknown.

V trimming: 5 bases; J trimming: 6 bases; junction bases outside the gene matches: 5. The CDR3 has 15 amino acids. The germline V gene encodes CDR1 SGHNT and CDR2 YYREEE (reference sequence). The sequencing input was naive CD4+ T cells from blood. The chain joins TRBV5-4 to TRBJ2-1; TRBD2 aligns across 13 bases. The clonotype was recovered from a man between 18 and 35 years old in good health. CDR3 region: CASSWTSGSRNEQFF. The CDR3, as DNA: TGTGCCAGCAGTTGGACTAGCGGGAGTCGCAATGAGCAGTTCTTC.